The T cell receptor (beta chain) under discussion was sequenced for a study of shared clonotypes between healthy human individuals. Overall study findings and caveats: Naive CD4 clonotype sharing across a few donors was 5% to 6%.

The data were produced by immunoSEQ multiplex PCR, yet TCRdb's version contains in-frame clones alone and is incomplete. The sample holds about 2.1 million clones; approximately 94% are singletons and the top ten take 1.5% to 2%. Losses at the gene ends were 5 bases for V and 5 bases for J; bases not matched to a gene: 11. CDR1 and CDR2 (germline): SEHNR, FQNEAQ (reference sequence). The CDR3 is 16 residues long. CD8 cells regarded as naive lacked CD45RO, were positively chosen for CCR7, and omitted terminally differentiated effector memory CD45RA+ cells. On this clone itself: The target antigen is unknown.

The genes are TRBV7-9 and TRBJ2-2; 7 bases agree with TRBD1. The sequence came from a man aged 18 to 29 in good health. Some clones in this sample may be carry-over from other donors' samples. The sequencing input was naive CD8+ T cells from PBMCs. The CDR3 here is CASSQGQWTRTGELFF. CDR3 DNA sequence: TGTGCCAGCAGCCAGGGACAGTGGACGAGGACCGGGGAGCTGTTTTTT. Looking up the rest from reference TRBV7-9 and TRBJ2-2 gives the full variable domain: DTGVSQNPRHKITKRGQNVTFRCDPISEHNRLYWYRQTLGQGPEFLTYFQNEAQLEKSRLLSDRFSAERPKGSFSTLEIQRTEQGDSAMYLCASSQGQWTRTGELFFGEGSRLTVL.